The 25 T cell receptor beta chains below come from one sample, sequenced in a study of response to subunit inactivated influenza vaccine. TCRdb used MiXCR to reprocess the RT-PCR reads, holding one entry per CDR3 protein. The sample has 300,000 to 350,000 distinct CDR3 sequences; about 20% are singletons. Source: PBMCs from blood, taken about 20 months after vaccination. These receptors originate from a man aged 50-75 years who received an inactivated influenza vaccine.

There are a few counts of this clonotype. The rearrangement links TRBV20-1 to TRBJ1-4, with 9 bases lining up with TRBD1. The CDR3 extends over 16 amino acids. V was pared by 2 bases and J by 4 bases, with 8 bases of the junction left unmatched. Germline CDR1 is DFQATT and CDR2 is SNEGSKA (reference sequence). The CDR3 DNA sequence: TGCAGTGCTAGACCCGGGACAGGGTCGAGTAATGAAAAACTGTTTTTT. It is translated as CSARPGTGSSNEKLFF.

This chain connects TRBV4-3 to TRBJ1-2; D call uncertain. V was shortened by 0 bases and J by 11 bases, with 13 bases between the two germline ends. CDR1 is LGHNA and CDR2 is YSLEER in the germline V gene. The CDR3 spans 13 residues. CDR3 coding DNA: TGCGCCAGCAGCCAAGATCTTGGCCGGCCTTACACCTTC. This sequence encodes CASSQDLGRPYTF.

This clonotype has just a few counts. The CDR3: CSVATYRDKTEAFF. The CDR3 nucleotides read TGCAGCGTGGCTACATACAGGGATAAGACTGAAGCTTTCTTT. This chain links TRBV29-1 with TRBJ1-1, with D possibly matching TRBD1 (6 bases). Trimming removed 6 bases from V and 5 bases from J, with 19 bases in between. The CDR3 is made up of 14 amino acids. The germline CDR1 and CDR2 sequences are SQVTM and ANQGSEA.

This clonotype occurred a few times. The gene calls are TRBV11-2 and TRBJ2-7; 8 bases align to TRBD1. The CDR3 contains 15 residues. Trimming at V came to 5 bases and at J to 2 bases, leaving 8 bases not matched to a gene. Germline assignment: CDR1 SGHAT and CDR2 FQNNGV. CDR3: CASSPGQGWAYEQYF. CDR3 sequence (DNA): TGTGCCAGCAGCCCAGGACAGGGATGGGCCTACGAGCAGTACTTC.

V gene TRBV30 combines with J gene TRBJ2-2, with 8 bases identical to TRBD2. The CDR3 is 16 residues long. Unmatched junction bases numbered 10, after V lost 2 bases and J lost 5 bases. Per the germline V gene, CDR1 is GTSNPN and CDR2 is SVGIG (reference sequence). The CDR3 DNA is TGTGCCTGGAGTCCTTCCCTGACTAGCGAGACCGGGGAGCTGTTTTTT. This codes for CAWSPSLTSETGELFF.

The chain recombines TRBV4-3 with TRBJ2-7; either TRBD1 or TRBD2 may supply D (5 bases each). Germline V gene data show CDR1 as LGHNA and CDR2 as YSLEER. The ends were cut back, 0 bases at V and 3 bases at J, with 18 bases in the middle. The CDR3 is 17 amino acids. The CDR3 here is CASSQDPRGRGGYEQYF. The DNA of the CDR3 is TGCGCCAGCAGCCAAGATCCGAGGGGTCGGGGTGGCTACGAGCAGTACTTC.

This clonotype was found many times. The chain links TRBV20-1 to TRBJ1-5; 9 positions match TRBD1. The CDR3 spans 14 residues. Germline lookup yields CDR1 DFQATT and CDR2 SNEGSKA (reference sequence). V was pared by 2 bases and J by 5 bases, with 4 bases of the junction left unmatched. CDR3 coding DNA: TGCAGTGCTAGAACGACAGGGGGTTATCAGCCCCAGCATTTT. It is translated as CSARTTGGYQPQHF.

The table lists this clonotype with a few counts. The J gene is TRBJ2-1, the V gene TRBV11-1, with 8 bases matching TRBD1. This CDR3 comprises 14 residues. Losses at the gene ends were 2 bases for V and 6 bases for J; bases not matched to a gene: 3. The germline V gene has CDR1 SGHAT and CDR2 FQDESV (reference sequence). The CDR3 nucleotides are TGTGCCAGCAGCTTACAGGGGGCATCCAATGAGCAGTTCTTC. Translated: CASSLQGASNEQFF.

The CDR3 bases are TGCAGTGCCACCCAGGGGGACGCAGATACGCAGTATTTT. Protein product: CSATQGDADTQYF. The V and J genes are TRBV20-1 and TRBJ2-3, with 7 bases that match TRBD1. CDR3 length: 13 amino acids. Germline loops: CDR1 DFQATT, CDR2 SNEGSKA (reference sequence). V shed 6 bases, J shed 4 bases, and the junction held 7 bases outside the gene matches.

This chain uses TRBV4-2 with TRBJ2-1; no clear D. V was shortened by 1 base and J by 5 bases, with 6 bases between the two germline ends. The CDR3 spans 13 residues. Germline values: CDR1 LGHNA, CDR2 YNFKEQ. This chain's CDR3 is CASSQGADNEQFF. The CDR3 bases are TGTGCCAGCAGCCAAGGGGCAGACAATGAGCAGTTCTTC.

As regards this clonotype: Just one base apart from a much larger clone, this may be a read error. The V call is TRBV11-2, the J call TRBJ1-2; D might be TRBD1 (6 bases). Germline assignment: CDR1 SGHAT and CDR2 FQNNGV. The ends were cut back, 1 base at V and 7 bases at J, with 16 bases in the middle. This CDR3 has 15 amino acids. CDR3 sequence (DNA): TGTGCCAGCAGCTTAGCAGGGACAAGGGGCTCTGGCTACACCTTC. It encodes CASSLAGTRGSGYTF.

This clonotype was detected a few times. This chain uses TRBV30 with TRBJ1-2; no reliable D call. CDR1 GTSNPN and CDR2 SVGIG come from the germline V gene (reference sequence). CDR3 size: 12 residues. Trimming cost V 2 bases and J 4 bases, with 8 bases left between them. The CDR3 DNA reads TGTGCCTGGAGTAGGCCAGGCTATGGCTACACCTTC. Encoded protein: CAWSRPGYGYTF.

The chain combines TRBV9 with TRBJ2-3; D is undetermined. CDR3 length: 16 residues. V lost 0 bases to trimming and J lost 5 bases, with 16 bases between them. CDR1 and CDR2 from the germline V gene are SGDLS and YYNGEE. The DNA of the CDR3 is TGTGCCAGCAGCGTAGGGTCTCTACCACGGTTAGATACGCAGTATTTT. Its protein product is CASSVGSLPRLDTQYF.

The rearrangement links TRBV7-9 to TRBJ2-1; D is unclear. The CDR3 has 11 amino acids. Trimming pared 7 bases from V and 5 bases from J, leaving 6 bases between. Germline loops: CDR1 SEHNR, CDR2 FQNEAQ (reference sequence). This CDR3 reads CASTVHNEQFF. The DNA for the CDR3 is TGTGCCAGCACTGTCCACAATGAGCAGTTCTTC.

DNA of the CDR3: TGTGCCAGCAGCCCGTCCGACAGCTATGGCTACACCTTC. This gives the protein CASSPSDSYGYTF. The V call is TRBV6-1, the J call TRBJ1-2, with a tentative D call TRBD1 (5 bases). Germline V CDR1 and CDR2: MNHNS, SASEGT. V lost 6 bases and J lost 4, with 12 bases in between. The CDR3 loop spans 13 amino acids.

V usage is TRBV7-2 and J usage is TRBJ1-5; D ambiguous. The CDR3 extends over 15 amino acids. V was trimmed by 1 base and J by 9 bases, leaving 16 bases between them. Germline-derived CDR1 and CDR2 are SGHTA and FQGNSA. CDR3 nucleotide sequence: TGTGCCAGCAGCTTAGGCCAGGCAGCCGAGGGGCCCCAGCATTTT. Translated, it gives CASSLGQAAEGPQHF.

The CDR3 DNA follows: TGTGCCAGCAGTTTAGTGGGTATAACTGGGGCCAACGTCCTGACTTTC. Protein product: CASSLVGITGANVLTF. The J gene is TRBJ2-6, the V gene TRBV28, with D unresolved. This CDR3 spans 16 amino acids. Germline V gives CDR1 MDHEN, CDR2 SYDVKM. V was shortened by 2 bases and J by 2 bases, with 10 bases between the two germline ends.

V gene TRBV6-1 combines with J gene TRBJ1-4; no clear D gene. V gave up 5 bases and J gave up 5 bases, with 18 bases separating them. The CDR3 loop spans 16 amino acids. Germline values: CDR1 MNHNS, CDR2 SASEGT. The CDR3 DNA follows: TGTGCCAGCAGTACCCCGACGGGAGGAGGCAATGAAAAACTGTTTTTT. Encoded protein: CASSTPTGGGNEKLFF.

The rearrangement joins TRBV15 to TRBJ2-1; 9 positions agree with TRBD2. V gave up 0 bases and J gave up 4 bases; unmatched junction bases: 1. Germline V gene sequence: CDR1 LNHNV, CDR2 YYDKDF (reference sequence). The CDR3 spans 15 residues. The CDR3 reads CATSRERGGYNEQFF. The CDR3 DNA follows: TGTGCCACCAGCAGAGAGCGGGGGGGGTACAATGAGCAGTTCTTC.

V and J are TRBV5-1 and TRBJ2-7, with D possibly being TRBD1 (5 bases). With 2 bases removed from V and 0 bases from J, the gap between germline ends came to 15 bases. This CDR3 contains 16 residues. In germline, CDR1 is SGHRS, CDR2 YFSETQ. In DNA, the CDR3 is TGCGCCAGCAGCTTTTCTACTGCAGGGTCCTCCTACGAGCAGTACTTC. Translated: CASSFSTAGSSYEQYF.

This clonotype was counted a few times. The chain uses TRBV4-3 and TRBJ2-3; 9 bases match TRBD2. The V and J ends lost 1 base and 4 bases, in that order; junction bases with no gene match: 9. This CDR3 contains 17 residues. Germline-derived CDR1 and CDR2 are LGHNA and YSLEER. The CDR3 loop reads CASSQGIEGLAADTQYF. In nucleotides, the CDR3 is TGCGCCAGCAGCCAAGGAATAGAGGGACTAGCAGCAGATACGCAGTATTTT.

About this clonotype itself: This may arise from a read error, as a much more abundant clone is one base away. The V call is TRBV7-9, the J call TRBJ1-1; tentative D call: TRBD1 (5 bases). The CDR3 is 13 amino acids. Germline loops: CDR1 SEHNR, CDR2 FQNEAQ (reference sequence). The chain's CDR3 is CTSSFVGGTEAFF. CDR3 nucleotides: TGTACCAGCAGCTTCGTGGGGGGCACTGAAGCTTTCTTT.

This sequence joins TRBV10-2 and TRBJ1-2; D gene unclear. The CDR3 sequence is 13 residues long. Germline CDR1 WSHSY, CDR2 SAAADI. V lost 4 bases and J 6 bases, leaving 12 bases between the germline ends. In DNA form, the CDR3 reads TGCGCCAGCAGTGTTCGAGGGTTTGATGGCTACACCTTC. Translation: CASSVRGFDGYTF.

The chain couples TRBV5-4 to TRBJ1-1; a weak D match, TRBD1 (6 bases). This CDR3 has 15 amino acids. Germline V gene data show CDR1 as SGHNT and CDR2 as YYREEE (reference sequence). The ends were cut back, 6 bases at V and 0 bases at J, with 15 bases in the middle. The CDR3 coding sequence is TGTGCCAGCAAACCCGTTGGACAGCTGAACACTGAAGCTTTCTTT. Encoded protein: CASKPVGQLNTEAFF.

This clonotype was observed a few times. This chain links TRBV29-1 with TRBJ2-5, with 12 nucleotides matching TRBD2. The CDR3 has 14 residues. J gave up 4 bases and V 7 bases, and 7 bases lay outside the gene matches. CDR1 SQVTM and CDR2 ANQGSEA come from the germline V gene. The CDR3 loop reads CSATSGRFPETQYF. The CDR3 nucleotides read TGCAGCGCTACTAGCGGGAGGTTTCCAGAGACCCAGTACTTC.